This T cell receptor beta chain was profiled in a study of T cell repertoires in cytomegalovirus infection. The wider study: Recently identified HLA-C-restricted CMV epitopes and well-studied HLA-B-restricted CMV epitopes were used by the study. An indication of both CMV infection and matching HLA type came from public TCR beta signatures. Points from the study as a whole: Cumulated frequencies of public TCR beta families served to identify carriers of CMV plus the relevant HLA. It was HLA-C-restricted CMV-specific TCR beta clonotypes that dominated the response ex vivo.

TCRdb re-derived calls from the reads in MiXCR, one entry per CDR3 protein. The sample contains around 900,000 distinct CDR3 sequences, about a third of which appear only once. This CDR3 region has 18 residues. Germline V gene sequence: CDR1 MGHRA, CDR2 YSYEKL. V lost 1 base and J 4 bases, leaving 22 bases between the germline ends. A remark on this clonotype: Antigen specificity is unknown.

This chain connects TRBV4-1 to TRBJ1-2; D ambiguous. This TCR was sampled from a human donor in good health (CMV status not recorded). Some clones in this sample may be carry-over from other donors' samples. Sample: cultured CD8+ T cells from PBMCs, taken from culture after CMV antigen stimulation. CDR3 in amino acids: CASSQGVWETEGPYGYTF. CDR3 sequence (DNA): TGCGCCAGCAGCCAAGGGGTCTGGGAGACGGAAGGTCCCTATGGCTACACCTTC.